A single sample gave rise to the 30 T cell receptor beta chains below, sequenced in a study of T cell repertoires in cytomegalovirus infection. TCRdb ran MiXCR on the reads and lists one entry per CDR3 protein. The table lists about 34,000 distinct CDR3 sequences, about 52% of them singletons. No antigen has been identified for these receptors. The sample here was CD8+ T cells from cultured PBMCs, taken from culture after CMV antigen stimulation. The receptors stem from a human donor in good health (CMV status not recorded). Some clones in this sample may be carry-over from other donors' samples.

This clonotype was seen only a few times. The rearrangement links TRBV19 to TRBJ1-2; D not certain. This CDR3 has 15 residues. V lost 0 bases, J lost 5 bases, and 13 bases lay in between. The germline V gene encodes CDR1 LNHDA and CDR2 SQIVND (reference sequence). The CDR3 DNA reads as TGTGCCAGTAGTATAGATCCGGGAGGACGGTATGGCTACACCTTC. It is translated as CASSIDPGGRYGYTF. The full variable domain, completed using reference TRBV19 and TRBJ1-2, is DGGITQSPKYLFRKEGQNVTLSCEQNLNHDAMYWYRQDPGQGLRLIYYSQIVNDFQKGDIAEGYSVSREKKESFPLTVTSAQKNPTAFYLCASSIDPGGRYGYTFGSGTRLTVV.

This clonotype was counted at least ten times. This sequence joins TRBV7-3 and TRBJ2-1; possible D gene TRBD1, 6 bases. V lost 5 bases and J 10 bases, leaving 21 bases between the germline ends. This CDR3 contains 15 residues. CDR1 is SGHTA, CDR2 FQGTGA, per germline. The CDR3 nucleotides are TGTGCCAGCAGCCCGCACTCCCGACAGGCCCGGGAGCAGTTCTTC. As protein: CASSPHSRQAREQFF.

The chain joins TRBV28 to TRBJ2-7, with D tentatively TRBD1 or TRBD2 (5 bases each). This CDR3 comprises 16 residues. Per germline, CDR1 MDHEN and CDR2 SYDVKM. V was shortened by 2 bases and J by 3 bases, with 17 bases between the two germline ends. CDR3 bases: TGTGCCAGCAGTTTACTATGGGGACCGGATATCTACGAGCAGTACTTC. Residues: CASSLLWGPDIYEQYF. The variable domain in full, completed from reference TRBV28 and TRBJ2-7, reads DVKVTQSSRYLVKRTGEKVFLECVQDMDHENMFWYRQDPGLGLRLIYFSYDVKMKEKGDIPEGYSVSREKKERFSLILESASTNQTSMYLCASSLLWGPDIYEQYFGPGTRLTVT.

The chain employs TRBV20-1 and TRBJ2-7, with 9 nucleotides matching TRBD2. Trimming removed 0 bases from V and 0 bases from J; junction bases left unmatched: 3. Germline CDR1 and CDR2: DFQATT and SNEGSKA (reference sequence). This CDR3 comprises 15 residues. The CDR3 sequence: CSAREGGGVSYEQYF. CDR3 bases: TGCAGTGCTAGAGAGGGCGGGGGGGTCTCCTACGAGCAGTACTTC.

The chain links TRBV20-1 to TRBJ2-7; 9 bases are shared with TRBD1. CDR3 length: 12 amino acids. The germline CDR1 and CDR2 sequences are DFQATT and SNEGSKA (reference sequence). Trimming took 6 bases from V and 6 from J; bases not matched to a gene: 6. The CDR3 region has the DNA TGCAGTGCGCCGACAGGGGGTTTCGAGCAGTACTTC. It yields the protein CSAPTGGFEQYF.

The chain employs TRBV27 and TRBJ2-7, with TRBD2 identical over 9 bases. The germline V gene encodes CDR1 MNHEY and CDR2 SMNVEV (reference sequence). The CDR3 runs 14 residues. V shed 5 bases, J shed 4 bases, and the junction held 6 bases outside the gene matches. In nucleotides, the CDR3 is TGTGCCAGCAGTCCCCTCGCGGGAGGGTACGAGCAGTACTTC. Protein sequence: CASSPLAGGYEQYF.

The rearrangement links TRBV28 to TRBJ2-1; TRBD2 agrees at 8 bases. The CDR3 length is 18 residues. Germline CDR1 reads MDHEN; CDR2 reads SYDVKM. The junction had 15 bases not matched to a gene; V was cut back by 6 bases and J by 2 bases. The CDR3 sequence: CASRSGTRGLATYNEQFF. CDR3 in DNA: TGTGCCAGCAGGTCCGGGACTAGGGGACTGGCGACCTACAATGAGCAGTTCTTC.

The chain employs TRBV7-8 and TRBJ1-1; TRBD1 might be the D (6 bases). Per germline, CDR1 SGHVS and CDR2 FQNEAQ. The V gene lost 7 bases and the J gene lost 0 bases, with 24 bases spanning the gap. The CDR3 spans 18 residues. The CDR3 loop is CASIFAGRGRGLNTEAFF. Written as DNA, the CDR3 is TGTGCCAGCATCTTTGCGGGCCGGGGGCGAGGGTTGAACACTGAAGCTTTCTTT.

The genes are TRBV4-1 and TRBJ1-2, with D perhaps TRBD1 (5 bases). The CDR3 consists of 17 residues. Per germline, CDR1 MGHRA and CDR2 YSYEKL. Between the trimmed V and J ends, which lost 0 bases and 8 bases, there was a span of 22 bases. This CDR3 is CASSQEVTDNILGGYTF. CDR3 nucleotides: TGCGCCAGCAGCCAAGAGGTGACAGACAATATCTTAGGAGGCTACACCTTC.

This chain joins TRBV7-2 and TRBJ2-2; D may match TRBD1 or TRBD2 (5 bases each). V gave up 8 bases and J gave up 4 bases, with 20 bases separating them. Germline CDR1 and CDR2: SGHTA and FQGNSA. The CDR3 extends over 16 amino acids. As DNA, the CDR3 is TGTGCCAGCCGCATGGGATTCCCGGGACCCACCGGGGAGCTGTTTTTT. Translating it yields CASRMGFPGPTGELFF.

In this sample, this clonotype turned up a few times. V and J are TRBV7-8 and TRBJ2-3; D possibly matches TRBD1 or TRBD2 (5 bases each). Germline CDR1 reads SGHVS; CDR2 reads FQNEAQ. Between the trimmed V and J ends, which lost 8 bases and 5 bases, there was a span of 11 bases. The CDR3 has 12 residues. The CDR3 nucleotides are TGTGCCAGCTCACGAGGGGTAGATACGCAGTATTTT. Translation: CASSRGVDTQYF.

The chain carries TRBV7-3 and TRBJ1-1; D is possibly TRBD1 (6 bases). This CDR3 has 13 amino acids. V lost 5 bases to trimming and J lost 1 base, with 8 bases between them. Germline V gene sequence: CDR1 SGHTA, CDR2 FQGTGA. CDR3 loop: CASSLDRNTEAFF. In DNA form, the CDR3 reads TGTGCCAGCAGCCTGGACAGGAACACTGAAGCTTTCTTT.

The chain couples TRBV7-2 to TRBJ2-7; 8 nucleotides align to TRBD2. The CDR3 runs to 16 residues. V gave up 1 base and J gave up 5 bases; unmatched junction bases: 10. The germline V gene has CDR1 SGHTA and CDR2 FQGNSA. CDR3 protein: CASSLVVGREVDEQYF. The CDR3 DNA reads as TGTGCCAGCAGCTTAGTGGTAGGGCGGGAGGTCGACGAGCAGTACTTC.

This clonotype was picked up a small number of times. Here the CDR3 DNA reads TGTGCCAGCAGCTTAGGGGATACCCTTGTACTGGGGAACACTGAAGCTTTCTTT. It codes for CASSLGDTLVLGNTEAFF. The chain links TRBV7-8 to TRBJ1-1; D is unclear. CDR1 is SGHVS and CDR2 is FQNEAQ in the germline V gene. Trimming cost V 1 base and J 1 base, with 19 bases left between them. This CDR3 has 18 amino acids.

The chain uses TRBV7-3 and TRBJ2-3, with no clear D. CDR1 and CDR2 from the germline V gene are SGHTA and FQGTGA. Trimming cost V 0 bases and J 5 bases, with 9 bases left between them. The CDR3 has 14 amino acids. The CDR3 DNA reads TGTGCCAGCAGCTTAACCTGGTTAGAAGATACGCAGTATTTT. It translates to CASSLTWLEDTQYF.

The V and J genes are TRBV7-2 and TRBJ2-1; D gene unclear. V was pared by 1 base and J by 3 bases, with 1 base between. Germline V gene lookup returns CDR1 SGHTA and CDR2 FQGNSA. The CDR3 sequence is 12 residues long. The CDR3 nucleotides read TGTGCCAGCAGCTTAGACTACAATGAGCAGTTCTTC. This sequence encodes CASSLDYNEQFF. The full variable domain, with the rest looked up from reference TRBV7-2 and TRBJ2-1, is GAGVSQSPSNKVTEKGKDVELRCDPISGHTALYWYRQSLGQGLEFLIYFQGNSAPDKSGLPSDRFSAERTGGSVSTLTIQRTQQEDSAVYLCASSLDYNEQFFGPGTRLTVL.

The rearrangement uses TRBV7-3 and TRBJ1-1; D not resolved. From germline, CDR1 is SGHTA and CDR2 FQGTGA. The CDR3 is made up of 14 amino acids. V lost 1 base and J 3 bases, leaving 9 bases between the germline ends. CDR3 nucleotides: TGTGCCAGCAGCTTAAGTGGTGAGGACACTGAAGCTTTCTTT. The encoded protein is CASSLSGEDTEAFF. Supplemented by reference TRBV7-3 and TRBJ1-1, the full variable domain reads GAGVSQTPSNKVTEKGKYVELRCDPISGHTALYWYRQSLGQGPEFLIYFQGTGAADDSGLPNDRFFAVRPEGSVSTLKIQRTERGDSAVYLCASSLSGEDTEAFFGQGTRLTVV.

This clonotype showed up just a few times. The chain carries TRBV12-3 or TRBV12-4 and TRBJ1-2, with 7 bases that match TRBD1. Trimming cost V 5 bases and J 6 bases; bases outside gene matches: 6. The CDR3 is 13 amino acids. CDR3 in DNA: TGTGCCAGCAGTCCCGGGACAGAGAATGGCTACACCTTC. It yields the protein CASSPGTENGYTF.

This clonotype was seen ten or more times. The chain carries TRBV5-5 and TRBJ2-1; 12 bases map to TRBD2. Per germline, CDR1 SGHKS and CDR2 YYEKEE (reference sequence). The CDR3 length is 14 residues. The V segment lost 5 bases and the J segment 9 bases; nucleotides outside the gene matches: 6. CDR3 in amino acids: CASSGTSGLGEQFF. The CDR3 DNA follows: TGTGCCAGCAGTGGGACTAGCGGGCTAGGTGAGCAGTTCTTC.

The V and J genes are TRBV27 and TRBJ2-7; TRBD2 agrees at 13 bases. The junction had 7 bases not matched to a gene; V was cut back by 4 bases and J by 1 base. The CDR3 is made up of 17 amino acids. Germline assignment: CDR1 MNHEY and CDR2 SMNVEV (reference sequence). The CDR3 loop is CASSSGLAGATSYEQYF. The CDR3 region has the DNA TGTGCCAGCAGTTCCGGACTAGCGGGGGCCACTTCCTACGAGCAGTACTTC.

CDR3 residues: CASSLYLGYEQYF. The CDR3 region has the DNA TGTGCCAGCAGTTTATATTTAGGCTACGAGCAGTACTTC. This chain connects TRBV27 to TRBJ2-7; D is undetermined. The V end lost 1 base, the J end lost 3 bases, and 7 bases lay between the germline ends. CDR3 length equals 13 residues. CDR1 and CDR2 (germline): MNHEY, SMNVEV (reference sequence).

CDR3 loop: CASSDRGSYEQYF. The CDR3 coding sequence is TGTGCCAGCAGCGACAGGGGTTCCTACGAGCAGTACTTC. The chain combines TRBV11-3 with TRBJ2-7; 8 bases are a match to TRBD1. The V and J ends lost 5 bases and 1 base, in that order; junction bases with no gene match: 1. The CDR3 length is 13 residues. Germline V gives CDR1 SGHNT, CDR2 YENEEA.

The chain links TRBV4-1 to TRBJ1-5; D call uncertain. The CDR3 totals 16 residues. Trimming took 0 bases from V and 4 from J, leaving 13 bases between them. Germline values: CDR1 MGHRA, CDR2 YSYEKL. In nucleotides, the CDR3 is TGCGCCAGCAGCCAAGAAGTTACTTGGCAAAATCAGCCCCAGCATTTT. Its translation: CASSQEVTWQNQPQHF.

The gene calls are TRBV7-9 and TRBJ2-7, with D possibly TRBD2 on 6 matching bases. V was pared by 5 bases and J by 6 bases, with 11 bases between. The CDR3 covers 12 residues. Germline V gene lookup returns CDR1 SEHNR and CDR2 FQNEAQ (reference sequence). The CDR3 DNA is TGTGCCAGCAGCCCTGGGACTGCCGAGCAGTACTTC. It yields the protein CASSPGTAEQYF.

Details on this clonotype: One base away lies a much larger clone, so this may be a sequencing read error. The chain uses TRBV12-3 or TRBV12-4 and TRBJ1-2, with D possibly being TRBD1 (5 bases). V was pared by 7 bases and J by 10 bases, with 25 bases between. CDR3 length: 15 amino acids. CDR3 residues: CASTLDKFPTMVYTF. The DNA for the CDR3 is TGTGCCAGCACCCTGGACAAGTTCCCAACTATGGTCTACACCTTC.

The CDR3 sequence is CASSLPGTGDPPLHF. The CDR3 nucleotides are TGTGCCAGCAGCTTACCTGGGACAGGGGACCCACCCCTCCACTTT. The chain uses TRBV7-4 and TRBJ1-6; TRBD1 agrees at 10 bases. Germline CDR1 is SGHVT and CDR2 is SQSDAQ. V lost 2 bases, J lost 11 bases, and 6 bases stayed unmatched. This CDR3 has 15 amino acids.

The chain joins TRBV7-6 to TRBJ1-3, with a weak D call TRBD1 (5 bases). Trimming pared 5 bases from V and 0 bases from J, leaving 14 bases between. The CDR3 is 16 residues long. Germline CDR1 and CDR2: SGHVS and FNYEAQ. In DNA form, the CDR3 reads TGTGCCAGCAGCCCCGGTGGGGGGAGCTCTGGAAACACCATATATTTT. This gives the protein CASSPGGGSSGNTIYF.

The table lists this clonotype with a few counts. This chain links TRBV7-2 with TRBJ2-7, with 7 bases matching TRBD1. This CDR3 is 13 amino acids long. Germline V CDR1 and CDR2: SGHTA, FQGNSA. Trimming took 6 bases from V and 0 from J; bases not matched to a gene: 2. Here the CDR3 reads CASRRDSSYEQYF. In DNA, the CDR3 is TGTGCCAGCAGGAGGGACAGCTCCTACGAGCAGTACTTC.

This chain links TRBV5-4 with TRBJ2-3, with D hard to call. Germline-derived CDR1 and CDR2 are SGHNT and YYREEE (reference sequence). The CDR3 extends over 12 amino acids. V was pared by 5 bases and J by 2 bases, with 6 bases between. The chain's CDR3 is CASRLNTDTQYF. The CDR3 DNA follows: TGTGCCAGCAGGTTGAACACAGATACGCAGTATTTT.

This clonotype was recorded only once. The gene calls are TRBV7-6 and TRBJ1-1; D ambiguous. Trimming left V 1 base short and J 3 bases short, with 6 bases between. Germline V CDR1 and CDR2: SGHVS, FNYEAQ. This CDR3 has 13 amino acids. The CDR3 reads CASSLGEDTEAFF. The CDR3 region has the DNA TGTGCCAGCAGCTTAGGGGAGGACACTGAAGCTTTCTTT. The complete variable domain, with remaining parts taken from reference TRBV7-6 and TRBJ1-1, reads GAGVSQSPRYKVTKRGQDVALRCDPISGHVSLYWYRQALGQGPEFLTYFNYEAQQDKSGLPNDRFSAERPEGSISTLTIQRTEQRDSAMYRCASSLGEDTEAFFGQGTRLTVV.